Following are 6 T cell receptor beta chains from one sample sequenced in a study of T-cell reconstitution after alpha-beta-depleted transplantation in children. Library preparation (for TCRbeta) was performed with unique molecular identifiers. From the PCR reads, TCRdb called clonotypes with MiXCR, one entry per CDR3 protein. The profile shows over 85,000 distinct CDR3 sequences, about a tenth of them singletons. Sequenced material: PBMCs from the stem cell graft donor, taken from the stem cell graft. The receptor set was obtained from a human donor who donated a stem cell graft to a child with acute lymphoblastic leukemia.

The V gene is TRBV7-6, the J gene TRBJ2-2; TRBD1 aligns across 7 bases. The CDR3 sequence is 17 residues long. V lost 4 bases and J lost 0; bases outside the gene matches: 8. Germline loops: CDR1 SGHVS, CDR2 FNYEAQ. The CDR3 spells CASSSQGGQTNTGELFF. The CDR3 DNA reads as TGTGCCAGCAGCTCTCAAGGGGGACAGACGAACACCGGGGAGCTGTTTTTT.

At least ten counts were recorded for this clonotype. V and J are TRBV6-5 and TRBJ2-1; the D is unclear. V dropped 2 bases and J dropped 2 bases, with 4 bases sitting between them. The germline V gene encodes CDR1 MNHEY and CDR2 SVGAGI. The CDR3 runs 13 residues. As DNA, the CDR3 is TGTGCCAGCAGTTACCAGGCCTACAATGAGCAGTTCTTC. Translation: CASSYQAYNEQFF.

This clonotype was detected ten times or more. The rearrangement links TRBV28 to TRBJ2-4; 7 bases are shared with TRBD1. This CDR3 has 16 amino acids. The germline V gene has CDR1 MDHEN and CDR2 SYDVKM. V lost 5 bases to trimming and J lost 4 bases; unmatched junction nucleotides: 11. The CDR3 is CASSPGTVLIKNIQYF. For the CDR3, the DNA is TGTGCCAGCAGTCCCGGGACAGTTTTGATTAAAAACATTCAGTACTTC.

For this clonotype: Germline and junction disagree at one end, which may indicate a read error. The rearrangement uses TRBV13 and TRBJ1-5; D is unclear. This CDR3 spans 16 amino acids. From germline, CDR1 is PRHDT and CDR2 FYEKMQ (reference sequence). CDR3 loop: CASSLGALGRNQPQHF. CDR3 nucleotides: TGTGCCAGCAGCTTGGGAGCACTAGGGCGCAATCAGCCACAGCATTTT.

This clonotype has ten or more counts. The chain carries TRBV7-6 and TRBJ1-2; D gene uncertain. V was cut by 5 bases and J by 7 bases, with 14 bases left in between. Germline V gene data show CDR1 as SGHVS and CDR2 as FNYEAQ. This CDR3 has 13 amino acids. CDR3 DNA sequence: TGTGCCAGCAGCCCAAGCCCCGGGATTGGCTACACCTTC. The encoded protein is CASSPSPGIGYTF.

This clonotype was found many times. The V and J genes are TRBV28 and TRBJ2-1; 9 bases align to TRBD1. Germline trimming cut 6 bases from V and 6 bases from J; bases unmatched to any gene: 9. CDR3 size: 15 residues. Germline loops: CDR1 MDHEN, CDR2 SYDVKM. DNA of the CDR3: TGTGCCAGCAGAGCCGAGGGGACAGGGATCAATGAGCAGTTCTTC. The encoded protein is CASRAEGTGINEQFF.